This TCR beta chain was obtained from a study of siplizumab effects on memory and regulatory T cells. Using immunoSEQ multiplex PCR, the repertoire was profiled, and TCRdb retains in-frame clones only, with some absent. The sample includes 99,000 or so clones, roughly 94% of them seen just once. Trimming stripped 7 bases from V and 1 base from J, with 11 bases between. From germline, CDR1 is SNHLY and CDR2 FYNNEI. This CDR3 has 15 amino acids. The chain joins TRBV2 to TRBJ2-6; no clear D. The specimen sequenced was non-Treg CD4+ T cells sorted from blood. The receptor's source is a human donor in good health. CDR3: CASTQQASGANVLTF. The CDR3 nucleotides read TGTGCCAGCACCCAGCAGGCTTCTGGGGCCAACGTCCTGACTTTC.